Sequencing of this T cell receptor beta chain was carried out in a study of T cells of healthy individuals. CDR1 is MNHNY, CDR2 SVGAGI, per germline (reference sequence). V gave up 6 bases and J gave up 3 bases, with 18 bases separating them. The CDR3 contains 15 residues. One entry per CDR3 protein, called by TCRdb with MiXCR from the 5' RACE reads. Of 85,000 to 100,000 distinct CDR3 sequences in the sample, under 20% were seen once. The chain combines TRBV6-6 with TRBJ2-7, with D perhaps TRBD1 (5 bases). The sequence was obtained from a human donor in good health. CDR3 nucleotide sequence: TGTGCCAGCAGCGGCGGCCAGGGTCGCGTCTACGAGCAGTACTTC. Its protein product is CASSGGQGRVYEQYF.